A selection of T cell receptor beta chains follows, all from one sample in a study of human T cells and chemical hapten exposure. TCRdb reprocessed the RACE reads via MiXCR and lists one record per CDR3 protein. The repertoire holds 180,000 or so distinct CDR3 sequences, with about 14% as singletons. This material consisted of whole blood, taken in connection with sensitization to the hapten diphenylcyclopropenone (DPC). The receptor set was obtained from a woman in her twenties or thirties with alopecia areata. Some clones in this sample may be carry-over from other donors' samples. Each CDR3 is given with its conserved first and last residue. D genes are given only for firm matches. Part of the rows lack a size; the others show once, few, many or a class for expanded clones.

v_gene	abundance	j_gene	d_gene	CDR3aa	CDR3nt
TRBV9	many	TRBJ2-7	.	CASSPGGRSYEQYF	TGTGCCAGCAGCCCCGGGGGCCGTTCCTACGAGCAGTACTTC
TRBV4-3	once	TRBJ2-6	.	CASSQDGDSGANVLTF	TGCGCCAGCAGCCAAGATGGAGATTCTGGGGCCAACGTCCTGACTTTC
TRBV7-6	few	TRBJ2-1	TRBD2	CASSFGSGISVNEQFF	TGTGCCAGCAGCTTTGGTAGCGGGATCTCGGTGAATGAGCAGTTCTTC
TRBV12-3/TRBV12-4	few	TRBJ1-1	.	CASSPQAYEAFF	TGTGCCAGCAGTCCCCAGGCCTATGAAGCTTTCTTT
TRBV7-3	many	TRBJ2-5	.	CASSLKSTETQYF	TGTGCCAGCAGCTTAAAGAGTACGGAGACCCAGTACTTC
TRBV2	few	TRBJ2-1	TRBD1	CASRDRGSLAAKYNEQFF	TGTGCCAGCAGGGACAGGGGCTCGTTGGCGGCGAAATACAATGAGCAGTTCTTC
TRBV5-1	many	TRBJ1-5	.	CASSLVGKGLGSNQPQHF	TGCGCCAGCAGCTTGGTAGGGAAGGGGCTGGGAAGCAATCAGCCCCAGCATTTT
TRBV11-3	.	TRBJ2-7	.	CASSLLPDSYYEQYF	TGTGCCAGCAGCTTATTACCAGACTCCTACTACGAGCAGTACTTC
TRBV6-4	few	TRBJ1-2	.	CASSDTPQGLNGYTF	TGTGCCAGCAGTGACACACCCCAGGGACTTAATGGCTACACCTTC
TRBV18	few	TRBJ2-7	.	CASSSLARGSYEQYF	TGTGCCAGCTCATCCTTAGCACGCGGCTCCTACGAGCAGTACTTC
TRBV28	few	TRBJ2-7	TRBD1	CASSRRPGQGSYEQYF	TGTGCCAGCAGTCGTAGACCGGGACAGGGTAGCTACGAGCAGTACTTC
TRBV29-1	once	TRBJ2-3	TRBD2	CSVEGGLAGTDTQYF	TGCAGCGTTGAAGGCGGACTAGCGGGGACAGATACGCAGTATTTT
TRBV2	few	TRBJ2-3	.	CASSLTRSTDTQYF	TGTGCCAGCAGTTTGACACGTAGCACAGATACGCAGTATTTT
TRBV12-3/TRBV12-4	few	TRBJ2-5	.	CASSFIGEETQYF	TGTGCCAGCAGTTTTATAGGAGAAGAGACCCAGTACTTC
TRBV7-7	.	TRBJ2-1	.	CASSLPREAFNEQFF	TGTGCCAGCAGCTTACCCAGGGAGGCCTTCAATGAGCAGTTCTTC
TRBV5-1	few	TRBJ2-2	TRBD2	CASRDPSGGDTGELFF	TGCGCCAGCAGGGACCCTAGCGGGGGAGACACCGGGGAGCTGTTTTTT
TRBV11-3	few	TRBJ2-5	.	CASSPGTSETQYF	TGTGCCAGCAGCCCCGGGACATCAGAGACCCAGTACTTC
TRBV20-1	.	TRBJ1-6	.	CSARVGQGGNSPLHF	TGCAGTGCTAGAGTAGGGCAGGGAGGTAATTCACCCCTCCACTTT
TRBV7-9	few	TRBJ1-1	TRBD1	CASSFYGTGLMNTEAFF	TGTGCCAGCAGCTTCTACGGGACAGGACTAATGAACACTGAAGCTTTCTTT
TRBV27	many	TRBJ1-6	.	CASRSSYNSPLHF	TGTGCCAGCCGCAGCTCCTATAATTCACCCCTCCACTTT
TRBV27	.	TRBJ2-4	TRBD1	CASSLRTGQNIQYF	TGTGCCAGCAGTCTAAGGACAGGGCAAAACATTCAGTACTTC
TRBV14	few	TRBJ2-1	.	CASSLISFWGNEQFF	TGTGCCAGCAGCCTTATCAGCTTTTGGGGGAATGAGCAGTTCTTC
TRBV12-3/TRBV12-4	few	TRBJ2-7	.	CASSLGPDQQYF	TGTGCCAGCAGTCTGGGACCGGATCAGCAGTACTTC
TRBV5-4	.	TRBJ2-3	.	CASSLRTSKDTQYF	TGTGCCAGCAGCTTGCGAACTAGCAAAGATACGCAGTATTTT
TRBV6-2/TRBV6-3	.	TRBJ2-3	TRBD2	CASSTTSGGEYF	TGTGCCAGCAGTACCACTAGCGGGGGGGAGTATTTT
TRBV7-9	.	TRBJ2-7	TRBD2	CASNVAGVGQYF	TGTGCCAGCAACGTAGCGGGAGTGGGGCAGTACTTC
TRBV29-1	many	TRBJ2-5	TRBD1	CSGTGGLQETQYF	TGCAGCGGCACAGGGGGGCTACAAGAGACCCAGTACTTC
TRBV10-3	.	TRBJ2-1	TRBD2	CAISESPGGRNEQFF	TGTGCCATCAGTGAGTCTCCGGGAGGACGGAATGAGCAGTTCTTC
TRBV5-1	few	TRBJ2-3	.	CASSRQTTTAADTQYF	TGCGCCAGCAGCCGACAGACAACAACCGCGGCGGATACGCAGTATTTT
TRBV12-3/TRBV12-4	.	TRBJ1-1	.	CASSLHFDTEAFF	TGTGCCAGCAGCCTCCACTTTGACACTGAAGCTTTCTTT
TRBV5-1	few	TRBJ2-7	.	CASRDTSSYEQYF	TGCGCCAGCAGGGACACCAGCTCCTACGAGCAGTACTTC
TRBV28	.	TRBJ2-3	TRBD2	CASSLLAGGPITDTQYF	TGTGCCAGTTCTTTGTTAGCGGGAGGGCCTATCACAGATACGCAGTATTTT
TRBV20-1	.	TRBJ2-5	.	CSARGAGPETQYF	TGCAGTGCTAGAGGGGCAGGTCCGGAGACCCAGTACTTC
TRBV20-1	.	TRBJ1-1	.	CSAKVGGRTEAFF	TGCAGTGCAAAGGTGGGGGGCCGAACTGAAGCTTTCTTT
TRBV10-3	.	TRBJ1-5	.	CATGTLGQPQHF	TGTGCCACCGGGACATTAGGGCAGCCCCAGCATTTT
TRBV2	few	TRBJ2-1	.	CASSDAGGGYNEQFF	TGTGCCAGCAGTGACGCGGGCGGAGGGTACAATGAGCAGTTCTTC
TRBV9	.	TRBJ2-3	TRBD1	CASSVAWDSTQYF	TGTGCCAGCAGCGTAGCTTGGGACAGTACGCAGTATTTT
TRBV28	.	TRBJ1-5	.	CASSLWGGQTSQPQHF	TGTGCCAGCAGTTTATGGGGGGGTCAGACTTCCCAGCCCCAGCATTTT
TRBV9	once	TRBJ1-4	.	CTSGGQGNEKLFF	TGTACCAGCGGGGGGCAGGGCAATGAAAAACTGTTTTTT
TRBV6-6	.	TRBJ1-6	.	CASSDQGSSYNSPLHF	TGTGCCAGCAGTGACCAGGGGAGCTCCTATAATTCACCCCTCCACTTT
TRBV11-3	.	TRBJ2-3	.	CASSFTRSSDTQYF	TGTGCCAGCAGTTTCACTAGATCGTCAGATACGCAGTATTTT
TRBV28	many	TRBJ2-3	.	CASGPWPTQYF	TGTGCCAGCGGCCCTTGGCCTACGCAGTATTTT
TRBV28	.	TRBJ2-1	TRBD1	CASSLGRPGGWFF	TGTGCCAGCAGTTTGGGGCGACCAGGGGGCTGGTTCTTC
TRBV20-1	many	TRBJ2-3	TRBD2	CSATRAGVTDTQYF	TGCAGTGCTACAAGAGCGGGAGTGACAGATACGCAGTATTTT
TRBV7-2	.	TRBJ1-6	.	CASSLARSSTASPLHF	TGTGCCAGCAGCTTAGCGCGCTCCAGTACTGCTTCACCCCTCCACTTT
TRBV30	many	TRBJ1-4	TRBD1	CAWRRDSSEKLFF	TGTGCCTGGAGGCGGGACAGCAGTGAAAAACTGTTTTTT
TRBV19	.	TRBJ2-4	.	CASSIATLQEIAKNIQYF	TGTGCCAGTAGTATAGCGACTCTACAGGAGATAGCCAAAAACATTCAGTACTTC
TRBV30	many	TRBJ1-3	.	CAWSRGGNTGNTIYF	TGTGCCTGGAGTCGGGGTGGCAATACTGGAAACACCATATATTTT
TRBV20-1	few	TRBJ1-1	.	CSAGDTEAFF	TGCAGTGCTGGGGACACTGAAGCTTTCTTT
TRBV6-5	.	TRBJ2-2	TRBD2	CASSSLQLAGDTGELFF	TGTGCCAGCAGTTCGCTCCAACTAGCGGGAGACACCGGGGAGCTGTTTTTT
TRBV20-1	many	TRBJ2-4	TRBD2	CSARGMAGTSSQYF	TGCAGTGCTAGGGGGATGGCCGGGACTAGCTCTCAGTACTTC
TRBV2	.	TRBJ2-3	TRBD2	CASSPTSGGDTQYF	TGTGCCAGCAGTCCCACTAGCGGCGGAGATACGCAGTATTTT
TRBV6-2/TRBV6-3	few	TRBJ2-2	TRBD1	CASSFRQGANTGELFF	TGTGCCAGCAGTTTCCGACAGGGGGCGAACACCGGGGAGCTGTTTTTT
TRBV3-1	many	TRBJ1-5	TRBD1	CASSHSPGQGDQPQHF	TGTGCCAGCAGCCATTCGCCGGGACAGGGTGATCAGCCCCAGCATTTT
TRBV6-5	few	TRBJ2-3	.	CASSYLGESTDTQYF	TGTGCCAGCAGTTACCTTGGAGAGTCCACAGATACGCAGTATTTT
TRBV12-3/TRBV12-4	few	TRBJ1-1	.	CASRAGEQMNTEAFF	TGTGCCAGCAGGGCCGGGGAGCAAATGAACACTGAAGCTTTCTTT
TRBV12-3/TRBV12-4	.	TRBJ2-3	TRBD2	CASTFGTSGRDTQYF	TGTGCCAGCACCTTTGGTACTAGCGGGAGAGATACGCAGTATTTT
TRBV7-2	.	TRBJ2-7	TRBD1	CASSPRQGWYEQYF	TGTGCCAGCAGCCCCAGACAGGGGTGGTACGAGCAGTACTTC
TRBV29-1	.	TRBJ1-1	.	CSVERAENTEAFF	TGCAGCGTTGAACGGGCGGAGAACACTGAAGCTTTCTTT